The present T cell receptor (beta chain) was sequenced within a study of a mutant IDH1 vaccine in newly diagnosed glioma. Whole-study context: Onset of vaccination occurred 4-6 weeks following radiotherapy alone, or with temozolomide cycles. Pretreatment consisted of radiotherapy, temozolomide, or both, with most receiving both. Study conclusions and caveats: Among top peripheral T cell clonotypes, changes seemed unrelated to pseudoprogression.

Libraries were prepared by immunoSEQ multiplex PCR; TCRdb keeps only in-frame clonotypes and omits some of them. Of around 54,000 clones in the sample, over 80% were seen once. CDR3 length: 12 residues. Germline CDR1 is SGHRS and CDR2 is YFSETQ. Deletions cut 5 bases from V and 5 bases from J, with 9 bases between. As for time point: week 23, last vaccination. Each dose of the vaccine consisted of 300 ug of mutant IDH1 20-mer peptide, with topical imiquimod. Worth noting for this clone: The antigen remains unidentified.

The V and J genes are TRBV5-1 and TRBJ2-3; the D is unclear. The TCR originated in a man aged 40-55 years with glioma. Specimen: PBMCs, collected from a glioma patient whose treatment included an IDH1 peptide vaccine. CDR3 protein: CASSDSGDTQYF. The CDR3, as DNA: TGCGCCAGCAGTGACTCGGGAGATACGCAGTATTTT. The variable domain in full, completed from reference TRBV5-1 and TRBJ2-3, reads KAGVTQTPRYLIKTRGQQVTLSCSPISGHRSVSWYQQTPGQGLQFLFEYFSETQRNKGNFPGRFSGRQFSNSRSEMNVSTLELGDSALYLCASSDSGDTQYFGPGTRLTVL.